The sequence of this T cell receptor (beta chain) was determined in a study of blood T cell repertoires in COVID-19. Germline V CDR1 and CDR2: MNHEY, SMNVEV (reference sequence). Trimming cost V 6 bases and J 8 bases, with 23 bases left between them. The CDR3 totals 17 residues. Using immunoSEQ multiplex PCR, the repertoire was profiled, and TCRdb retains in-frame clones only, with some absent. The repertoire holds about 200,000 clones, 70% to 90% seen once, with approximately 6.1% in the top ten. The clonotype originates from a man older than 75 with acute or convalescent COVID-19. Sequenced sample: peripheral blood. This sequence joins TRBV27 and TRBJ1-6; D perhaps matches TRBD1 (5 bases). The CDR3 region has the DNA TGTGCCAGCAGACCCTTTGGAGGGGAAGTAAGGGATTCACCCCTCCACTTT. Its protein product is CASRPFGGEVRDSPLHF.